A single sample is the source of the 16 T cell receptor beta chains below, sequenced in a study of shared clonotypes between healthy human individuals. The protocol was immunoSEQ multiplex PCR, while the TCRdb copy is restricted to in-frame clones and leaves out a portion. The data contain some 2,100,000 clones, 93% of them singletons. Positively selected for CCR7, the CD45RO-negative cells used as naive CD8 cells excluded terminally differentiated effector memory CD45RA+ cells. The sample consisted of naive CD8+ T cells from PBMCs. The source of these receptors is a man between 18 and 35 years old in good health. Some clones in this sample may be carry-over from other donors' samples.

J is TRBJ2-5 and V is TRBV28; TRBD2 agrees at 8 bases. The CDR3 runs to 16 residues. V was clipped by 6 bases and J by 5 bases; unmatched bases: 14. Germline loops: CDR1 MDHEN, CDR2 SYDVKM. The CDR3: CASSPEASGRFETQYF. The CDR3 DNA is TGTGCCAGCAGCCCCGAGGCGAGCGGGAGATTCGAGACCCAGTACTTC.

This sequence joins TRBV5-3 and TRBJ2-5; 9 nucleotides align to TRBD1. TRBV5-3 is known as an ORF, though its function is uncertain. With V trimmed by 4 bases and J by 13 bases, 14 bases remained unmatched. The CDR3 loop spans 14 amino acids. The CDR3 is CARSLRDRVEEWYF. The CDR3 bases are TGTGCCAGAAGCCTCCGGGACAGGGTCGAGGAGTGGTACTTC.

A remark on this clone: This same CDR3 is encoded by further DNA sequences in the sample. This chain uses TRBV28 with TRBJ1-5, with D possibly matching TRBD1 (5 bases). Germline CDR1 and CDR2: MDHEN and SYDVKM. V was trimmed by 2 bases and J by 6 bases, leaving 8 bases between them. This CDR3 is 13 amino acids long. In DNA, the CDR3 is TGTGCCAGCAGTTTAAGGGGTTTTCAGCCCCAGCATTTT. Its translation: CASSLRGFQPQHF.

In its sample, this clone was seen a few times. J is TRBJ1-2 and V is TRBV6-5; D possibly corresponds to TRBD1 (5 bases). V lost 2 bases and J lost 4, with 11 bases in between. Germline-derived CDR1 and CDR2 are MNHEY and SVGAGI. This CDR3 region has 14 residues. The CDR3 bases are TGTGCCAGCAGTTACACCGAGGGGATCTATGGCTACACCTTC. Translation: CASSYTEGIYGYTF.

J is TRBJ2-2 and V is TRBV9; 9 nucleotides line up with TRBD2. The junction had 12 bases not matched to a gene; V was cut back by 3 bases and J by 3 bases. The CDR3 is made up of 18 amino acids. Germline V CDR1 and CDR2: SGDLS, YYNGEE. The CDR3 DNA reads TGTGCCAGCAGCGACGAAATAGCGGGAGCGGGCGACACCGGGGAGCTGTTTTTT. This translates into CASSDEIAGAGDTGELFF. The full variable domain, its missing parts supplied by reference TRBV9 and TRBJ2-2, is DSGVTQTPKHLITATGQRVTLRCSPRSGDLSVYWYQQSLDQGLQFLIQYYNGEERAKGNILERFSAQQFPDLHSELNLSSLELGDSALYFCASSDEIAGAGDTGELFFGEGSRLTVL.

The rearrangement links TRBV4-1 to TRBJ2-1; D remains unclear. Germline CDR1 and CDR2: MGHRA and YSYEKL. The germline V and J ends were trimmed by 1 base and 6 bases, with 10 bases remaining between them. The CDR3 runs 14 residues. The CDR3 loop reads CASSQGLRSNEQFF. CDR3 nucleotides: TGCGCCAGCAGCCAAGGTTTAAGGAGCAATGAGCAGTTCTTC.

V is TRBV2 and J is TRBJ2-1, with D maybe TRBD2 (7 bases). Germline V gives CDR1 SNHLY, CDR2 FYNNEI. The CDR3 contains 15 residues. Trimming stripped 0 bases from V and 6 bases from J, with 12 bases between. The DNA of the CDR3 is TGTGCCAGCAGTGAAGCGCTTAGGGGGGGCAATGAGCAGTTCTTC. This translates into CASSEALRGGNEQFF.

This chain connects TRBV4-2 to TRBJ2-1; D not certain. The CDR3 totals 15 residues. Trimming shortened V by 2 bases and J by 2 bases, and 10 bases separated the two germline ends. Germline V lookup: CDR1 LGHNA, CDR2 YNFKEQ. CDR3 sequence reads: CASSQRAEPYNEQFF. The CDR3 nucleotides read TGTGCCAGCAGCCAACGGGCGGAACCCTACAATGAGCAGTTCTTC.

CDR3: CASSVGGRENEQFF. CDR3 bases: TGTGCCAGCAGCGTAGGTGGCCGCGAGAATGAGCAGTTCTTC. The chain combines TRBV9 with TRBJ2-1; D unclear. The ends were cut back, 0 bases at V and 7 bases at J, with 11 bases in the middle. The CDR3 is made up of 14 amino acids. Germline V gene sequence: CDR1 SGDLS, CDR2 YYNGEE.

DNA for the CDR3: TGCGCCAGCAGCCAAGGGGCCCCAGGGGACACTGAAGCTTTCTTT. Translating gives CASSQGAPGDTEAFF. The chain is built from TRBV4-1 and TRBJ1-1, with TRBD1 as a possible D gene (6 bases). V lost 1 base and J 3 bases, leaving 12 bases between the germline ends. This CDR3 comprises 15 residues. From germline, CDR1 is MGHRA and CDR2 YSYEKL.

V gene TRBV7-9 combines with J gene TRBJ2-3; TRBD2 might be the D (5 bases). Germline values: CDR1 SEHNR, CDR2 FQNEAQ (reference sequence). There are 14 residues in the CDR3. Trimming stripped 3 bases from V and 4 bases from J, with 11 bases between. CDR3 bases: TGTGCCAGCAGCTTCGGGGTGTCGGCAGATACGCAGTATTTT. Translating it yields CASSFGVSADTQYF.

CDR3 region: CAWSHTGADGYTF. The CDR3 nucleotides are TGTGCCTGGAGTCATACAGGGGCGGATGGCTACACCTTC. The chain carries TRBV30 and TRBJ1-2, with TRBD1 identical over 7 bases. CDR1 is GTSNPN and CDR2 is SVGIG in the germline V gene (reference sequence). The V segment lost 2 bases and the J segment 6 bases; nucleotides outside the gene matches: 6. This CDR3 comprises 13 residues. The complete variable domain, with remaining parts taken from reference TRBV30 and TRBJ1-2, reads SQTIHQWPATLVQPVGSPLSLECTVEGTSNPNLYWYRQAAGRGLQLLFYSVGIGQISSEVPQNLSASRPQDRQFILSSKKLLLSDSGFYLCAWSHTGADGYTFGSGTRLTVV.

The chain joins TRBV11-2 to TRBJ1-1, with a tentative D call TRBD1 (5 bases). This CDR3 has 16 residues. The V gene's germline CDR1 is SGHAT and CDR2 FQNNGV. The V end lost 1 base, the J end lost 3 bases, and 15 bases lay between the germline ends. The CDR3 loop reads CASSLGYRGEHTEAFF. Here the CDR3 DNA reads TGTGCCAGCAGCTTAGGTTATCGGGGGGAGCACACTGAAGCTTTCTTT.

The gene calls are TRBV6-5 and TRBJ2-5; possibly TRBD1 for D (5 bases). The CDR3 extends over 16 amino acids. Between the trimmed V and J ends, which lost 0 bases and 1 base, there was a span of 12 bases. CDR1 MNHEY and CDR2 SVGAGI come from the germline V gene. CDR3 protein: CASSYSFFRAQETQYF. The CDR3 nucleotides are TGTGCCAGCAGTTACTCCTTTTTCAGGGCCCAAGAGACCCAGTACTTC.

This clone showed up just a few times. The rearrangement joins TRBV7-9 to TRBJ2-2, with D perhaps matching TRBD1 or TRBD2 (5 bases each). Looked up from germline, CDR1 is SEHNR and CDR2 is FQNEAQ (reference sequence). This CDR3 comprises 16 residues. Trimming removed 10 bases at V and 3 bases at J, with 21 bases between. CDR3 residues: CAIHVEGKEDTGELFF. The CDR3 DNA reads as TGTGCCATCCACGTCGAGGGGAAAGAGGACACCGGGGAGCTGTTTTTT. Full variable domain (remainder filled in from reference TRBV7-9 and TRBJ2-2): DTGVSQNPRHKITKRGQNVTFRCDPISEHNRLYWYRQTLGQGPEFLTYFQNEAQLEKSRLLSDRFSAERPKGSFSTLEIQRTEQGDSAMYLCAIHVEGKEDTGELFFGEGSRLTVL.

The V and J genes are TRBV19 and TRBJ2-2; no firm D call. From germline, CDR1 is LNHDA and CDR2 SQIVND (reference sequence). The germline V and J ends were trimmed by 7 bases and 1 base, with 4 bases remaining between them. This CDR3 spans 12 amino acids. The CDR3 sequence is CASKLNTGELFF. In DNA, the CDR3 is TGTGCCAGTAAATTGAACACCGGGGAGCTGTTTTTT.